The entry below gives a single T cell receptor (beta chain) sequence along with its context. The data were obtained in a study of OX40 agonist ivuxolimab in advanced cancers. On the study more broadly: Partial responses were achieved by three patients, one with hepatocellular carcinoma and two with cutaneous melanoma.

Using immunoSEQ multiplex PCR, the repertoire was profiled, and TCRdb retains in-frame clones only, with some absent. The sample records tens of thousands of clones, 70% to 85% being singletons. This material consisted of CD4+ or CD8+ T cells sorted from blood, taken in a trial of the OX40 agonist ivuxolimab. The sequence came from an adult with an advanced solid tumor such as melanoma, head and neck, liver or kidney cancer.

Written as DNA, the CDR3 is TGTGCCAGCAGCTTGATACCAAAGGACGTATTCTCTGGAAACACCATATATTTT. Its protein is CASSLIPKDVFSGNTIYF. The chain recombines TRBV5-6 with TRBJ1-3; D is uncertain. This CDR3 comprises 18 residues. Trimming pared 1 base from V and 0 bases from J, leaving 17 bases between. The germline V gene encodes CDR1 SGHDT and CDR2 YYEEEE.